This TCR beta chain appears in the sequencing data of a study of T-cell reconstitution after alpha-beta-depleted transplantation in children. The CDR3 spans 15 residues. Trimming at V came to 3 bases and at J to 10 bases, leaving 11 bases not matched to a gene. Germline V gene data show CDR1 as MNHEY and CDR2 as SVGEGT. Unique molecular identifiers featured in how the TCRbeta library was prepared. In TCRdb, the PCR reads were re-called with MiXCR into one record per CDR3 protein. The sample contains a few hundred thousand distinct CDR3 sequences, 15% to 20% of which appear only once. Study observations and caveats: The study traced high day-60 TCRbeta diversity in some patients to surviving recipient T cells and thymic progenitors. Once a year had passed after transplant, T-cell counts and diversity came mostly from newly produced T cells.

The sample holds a few counts of this clonotype. Its antigen is undetermined. The sample in question was PBMCs, mostly from graft donor cells, obtained 360 days after TCRalphabeta/CD19-depleted stem cell transplant. The rearrangement joins TRBV6-2 or TRBV6-3 to TRBJ2-4; 8 bases agree with TRBD1. This receptor was obtained from a boy under three years old who had a stem cell transplant for Wiskott-Aldrich syndrome, so the T cells may come from the graft donor. CDR3 DNA sequence: TGTGCCAGCAGTTATGGGGACAGGTCTCCAGGGATTCAGTACTTC. Protein: CASSYGDRSPGIQYF.